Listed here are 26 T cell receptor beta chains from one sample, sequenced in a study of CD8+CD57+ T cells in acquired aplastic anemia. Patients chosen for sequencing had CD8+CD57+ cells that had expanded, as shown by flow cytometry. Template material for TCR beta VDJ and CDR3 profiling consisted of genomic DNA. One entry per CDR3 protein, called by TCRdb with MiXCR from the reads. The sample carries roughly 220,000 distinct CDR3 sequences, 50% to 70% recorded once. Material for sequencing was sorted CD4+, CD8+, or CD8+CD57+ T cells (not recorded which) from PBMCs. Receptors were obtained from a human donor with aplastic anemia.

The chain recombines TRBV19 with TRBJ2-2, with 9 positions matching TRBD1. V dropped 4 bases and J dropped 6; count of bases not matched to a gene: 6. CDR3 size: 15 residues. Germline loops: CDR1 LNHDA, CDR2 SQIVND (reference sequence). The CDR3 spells CASSRGQGPPGELFF. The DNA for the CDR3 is TGTGCCAGTAGTAGGGGACAGGGCCCTCCCGGGGAGCTGTTTTTT.

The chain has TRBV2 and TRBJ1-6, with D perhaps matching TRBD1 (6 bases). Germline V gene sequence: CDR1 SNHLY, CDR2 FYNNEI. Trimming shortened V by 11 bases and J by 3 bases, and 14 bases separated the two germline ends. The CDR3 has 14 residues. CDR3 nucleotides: TGTGCCGGGCTGATAGGGGGCTATAATTCACCCCTCCACTTT. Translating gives CAGLIGGYNSPLHF.

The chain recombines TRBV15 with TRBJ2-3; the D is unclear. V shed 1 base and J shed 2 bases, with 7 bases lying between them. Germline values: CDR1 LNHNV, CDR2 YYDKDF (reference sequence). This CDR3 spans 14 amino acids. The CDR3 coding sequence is TGTGCCACCAGCAGAGTGGTTAACACAGATACGCAGTATTTT. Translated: CATSRVVNTDTQYF.

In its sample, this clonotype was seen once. The CDR3 reads CATSDFRASYNEQFF. The CDR3 nucleotides are TGTGCCACCAGTGATTTCAGGGCCTCCTACAATGAGCAGTTCTTC. The rearrangement joins TRBV24-1 to TRBJ2-1; D is possibly TRBD1 (5 bases). CDR1 and CDR2 from the germline V gene are KGHDR and SFDVKD. Between the trimmed V and J ends, which lost 1 base and 0 bases, there was a span of 6 bases. This CDR3 has 15 residues.

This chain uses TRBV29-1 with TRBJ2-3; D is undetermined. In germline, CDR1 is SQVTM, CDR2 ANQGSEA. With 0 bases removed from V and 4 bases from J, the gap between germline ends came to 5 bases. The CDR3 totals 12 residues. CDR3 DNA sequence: TGCAGCGTTGAAGACGTCCCAGATACGCAGTATTTT. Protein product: CSVEDVPDTQYF.

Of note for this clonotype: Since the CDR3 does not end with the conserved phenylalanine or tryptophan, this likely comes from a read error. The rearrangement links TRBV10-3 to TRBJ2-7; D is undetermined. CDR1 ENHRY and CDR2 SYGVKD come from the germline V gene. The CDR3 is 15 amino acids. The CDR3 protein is CASSDRPSNSYEQYL. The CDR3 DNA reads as TGTGCCAGCAGTGACCGCCCCAGCAACTCCTACGAGCAGTACCTC.

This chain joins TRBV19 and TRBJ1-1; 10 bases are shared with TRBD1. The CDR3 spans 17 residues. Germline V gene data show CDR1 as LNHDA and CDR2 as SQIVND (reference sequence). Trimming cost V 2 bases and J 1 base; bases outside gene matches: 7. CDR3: CASSIRGTGAPNTEAFF. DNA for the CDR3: TGTGCCAGTAGTATAAGGGGGACAGGGGCCCCGAACACTGAAGCTTTCTTT.

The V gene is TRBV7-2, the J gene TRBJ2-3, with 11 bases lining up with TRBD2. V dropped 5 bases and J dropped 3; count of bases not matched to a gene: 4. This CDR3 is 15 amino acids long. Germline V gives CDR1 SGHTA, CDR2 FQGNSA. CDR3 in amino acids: CASSGPSGGTDTQYF. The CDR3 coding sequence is TGTGCCAGCAGCGGGCCTAGCGGGGGGACAGATACGCAGTATTTT.

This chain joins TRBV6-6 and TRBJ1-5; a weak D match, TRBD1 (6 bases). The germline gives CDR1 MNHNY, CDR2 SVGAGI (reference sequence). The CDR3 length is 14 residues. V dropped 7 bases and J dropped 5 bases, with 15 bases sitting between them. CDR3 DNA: TGTGCCAGCAATCACCCACAGGGAGATCAGCCCCAGCATTTT. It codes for CASNHPQGDQPQHF.

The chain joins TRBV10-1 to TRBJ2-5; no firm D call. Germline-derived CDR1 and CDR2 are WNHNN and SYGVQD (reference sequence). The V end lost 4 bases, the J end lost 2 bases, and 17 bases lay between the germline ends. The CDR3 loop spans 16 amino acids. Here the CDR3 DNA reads TGCGCCAGCAGTGGCAGGATTGGACGGATACAAGAGACCCAGTACTTC. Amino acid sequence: CASSGRIGRIQETQYF.

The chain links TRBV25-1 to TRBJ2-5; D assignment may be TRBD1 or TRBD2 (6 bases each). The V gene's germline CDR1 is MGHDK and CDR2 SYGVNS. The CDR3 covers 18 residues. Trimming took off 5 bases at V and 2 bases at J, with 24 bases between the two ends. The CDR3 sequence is CASSSPRFGGIYQETQYF. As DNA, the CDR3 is TGTGCCAGCAGTTCCCCCCGGTTCGGGGGCATTTATCAAGAGACCCAGTACTTC.

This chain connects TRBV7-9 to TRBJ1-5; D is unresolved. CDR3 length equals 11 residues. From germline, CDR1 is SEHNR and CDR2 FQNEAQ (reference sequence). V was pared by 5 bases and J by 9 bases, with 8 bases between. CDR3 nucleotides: TGTGCCAGCAGCGCCCTGGGGCCCCAGCATTTT. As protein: CASSALGPQHF.

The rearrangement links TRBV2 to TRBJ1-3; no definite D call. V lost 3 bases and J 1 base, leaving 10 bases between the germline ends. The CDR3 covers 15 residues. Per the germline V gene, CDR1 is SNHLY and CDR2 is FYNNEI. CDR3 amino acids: CASSDGSGSGNTIYF. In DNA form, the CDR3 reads TGTGCCAGCAGTGATGGGTCAGGATCTGGAAACACCATATATTTT.

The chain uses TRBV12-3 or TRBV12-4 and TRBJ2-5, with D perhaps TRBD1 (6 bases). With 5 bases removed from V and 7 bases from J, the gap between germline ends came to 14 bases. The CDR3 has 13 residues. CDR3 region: CASSGTPRGTQYF. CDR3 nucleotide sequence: TGTGCCAGCAGTGGGACACCTCGGGGGACCCAGTACTTC.

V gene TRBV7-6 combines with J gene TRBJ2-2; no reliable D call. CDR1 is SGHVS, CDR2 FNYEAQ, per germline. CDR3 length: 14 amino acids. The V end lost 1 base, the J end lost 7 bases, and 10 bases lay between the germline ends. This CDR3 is CASSLDLGYGELFF. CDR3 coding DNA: TGTGCCAGCAGCTTAGATCTGGGTTACGGGGAGCTGTTTTTT.

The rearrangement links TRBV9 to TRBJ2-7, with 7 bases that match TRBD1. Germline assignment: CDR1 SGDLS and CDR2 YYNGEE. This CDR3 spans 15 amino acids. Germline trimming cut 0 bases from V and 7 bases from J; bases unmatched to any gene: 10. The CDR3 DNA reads TGTGCCAGCAGCGTAGATGGGGACAGTGCAAGGGAGCAGTACTTC. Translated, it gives CASSVDGDSAREQYF.

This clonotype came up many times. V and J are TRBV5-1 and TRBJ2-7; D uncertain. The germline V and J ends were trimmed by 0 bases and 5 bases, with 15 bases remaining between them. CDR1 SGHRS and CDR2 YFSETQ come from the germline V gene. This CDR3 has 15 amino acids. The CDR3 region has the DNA TGCGCCAGCAGCTTGGCCGGGTTCCCCCTCCACGAGCAGTACTTC. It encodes CASSLAGFPLHEQYF.

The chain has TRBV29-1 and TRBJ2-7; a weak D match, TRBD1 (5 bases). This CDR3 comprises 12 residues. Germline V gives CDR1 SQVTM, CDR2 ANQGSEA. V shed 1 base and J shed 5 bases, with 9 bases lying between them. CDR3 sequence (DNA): TGCAGCGTTGAAGTGGCCAGGGACGAGCAGTACTTC. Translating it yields CSVEVARDEQYF.

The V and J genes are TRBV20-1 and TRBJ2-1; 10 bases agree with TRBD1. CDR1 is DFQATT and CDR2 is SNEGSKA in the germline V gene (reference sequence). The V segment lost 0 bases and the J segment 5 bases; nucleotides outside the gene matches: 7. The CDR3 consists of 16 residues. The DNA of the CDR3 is TGCAGTGCTAGAGACCACGACAGGGGGCGAAACAATGAGCAGTTCTTC. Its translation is CSARDHDRGRNNEQFF.

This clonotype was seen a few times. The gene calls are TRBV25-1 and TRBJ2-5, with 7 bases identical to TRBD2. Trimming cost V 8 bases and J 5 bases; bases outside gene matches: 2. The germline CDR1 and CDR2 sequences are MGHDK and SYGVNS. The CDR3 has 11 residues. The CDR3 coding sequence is TGTGCCAGCGGGGGAGGGGAGACCCAGTACTTC. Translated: CASGGGETQYF.

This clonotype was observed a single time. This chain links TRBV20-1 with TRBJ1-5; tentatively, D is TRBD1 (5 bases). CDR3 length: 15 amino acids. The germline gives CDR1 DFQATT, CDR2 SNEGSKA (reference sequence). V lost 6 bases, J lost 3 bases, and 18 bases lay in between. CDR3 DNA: TGCAGTGCCGCGCCTGGGGCCGGCTACAATCAGCCCCAGCATTTT. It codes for CSAAPGAGYNQPQHF.

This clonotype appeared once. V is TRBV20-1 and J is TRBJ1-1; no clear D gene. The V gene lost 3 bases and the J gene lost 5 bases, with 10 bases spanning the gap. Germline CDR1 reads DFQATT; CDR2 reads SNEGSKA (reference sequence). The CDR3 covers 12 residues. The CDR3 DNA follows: TGCAGTGCTAGCGGACTGCTGACTGAAGCTTTCTTT. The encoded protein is CSASGLLTEAFF.

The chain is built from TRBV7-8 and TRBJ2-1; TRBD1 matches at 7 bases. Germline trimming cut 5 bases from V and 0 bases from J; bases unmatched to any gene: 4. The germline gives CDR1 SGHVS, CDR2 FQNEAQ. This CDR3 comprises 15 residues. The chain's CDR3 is CASSMGQSSYNEQFF. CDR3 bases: TGTGCCAGCAGCATGGGACAGAGCTCCTACAATGAGCAGTTCTTC.

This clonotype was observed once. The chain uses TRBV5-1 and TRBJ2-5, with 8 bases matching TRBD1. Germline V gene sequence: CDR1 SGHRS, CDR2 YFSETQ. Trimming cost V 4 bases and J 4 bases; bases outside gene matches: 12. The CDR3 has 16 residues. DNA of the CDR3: TGCGCCAGCAGCCCTTCGCCGGCCAGGGGGCTAGAGACCCAGTACTTC. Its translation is CASSPSPARGLETQYF.

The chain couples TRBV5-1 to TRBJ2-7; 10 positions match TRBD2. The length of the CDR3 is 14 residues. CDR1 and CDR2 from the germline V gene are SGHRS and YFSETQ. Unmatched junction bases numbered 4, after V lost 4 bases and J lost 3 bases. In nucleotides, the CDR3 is TGCGCCAGCAGCGCCTTAGCGGGAGGCTACGAGCAGTACTTC. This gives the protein CASSALAGGYEQYF.

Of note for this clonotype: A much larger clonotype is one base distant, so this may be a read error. This CDR3 reads CATSTGGGFSYGQYF. DNA of the CDR3: TGTGCCACCTCCACTGGCGGGGGGTTCTCCTACGGGCAGTACTTC. V usage is TRBV19 and J usage is TRBJ2-7; TRBD2 matches at 8 bases. CDR3 length equals 15 residues. Germline V lookup: CDR1 LNHDA, CDR2 SQIVND (reference sequence).